Sequencing of this T cell receptor beta chain was carried out in a study of regulatory T cells in long-lasting Graves disease (dated by TCRdb to the early 2020s). Regarding the study in general: To count as having persistent Graves' disease, a patient had to have received antithyroid drug treatment for over 5 years with TSH receptor autoantibodies remaining persistently positive. Peripheral blood TCR sequencing and RNA sequencing compared persistent Graves' disease patients with newly diagnosed Graves' disease patients. On average, persistent Graves' disease patients in the clinical cohort had been on antithyroid drugs for approximately ten years. TCR sequencing covered around 13 persistent and around 20 newly diagnosed Graves' disease patients, some 35 samples in total. The study was registered as a clinical trial and conducted in China.

Cut back by 1 base and 8 bases, the V and J ends lie 14 bases apart. The germline V gene supplies CDR1 LGHNT and CDR2 FRNRAP. CDR3 length: 14 amino acids, cysteine to phenylalanine. The read is trimmed to its CDR3 DNA, 42 bases read in frame from base 1. On the study overall, not on this receptor specifically: The study examined only peripheral blood because the primary lesion, thyroid tissue, could not be accessed. Sequencing and analysis were limited to the TCR beta chain. Persistent disease showed preferential use of TRBV28, TRBJ1-2 and TRBJ2-5, whereas newly diagnosed disease favored TRBV20-1 and TRBJ2-1. Persistent patients shared more public clonotypes among themselves (approximately 2,500) than newly diagnosed patients did (over 950). Persistent Graves' disease patients showed lower TCR Shannon entropy and fewer highly expanded clones than newly diagnosed patients, suggesting clonal expansion. The authors noted that the small sample size was a limitation that may lower accuracy.

Libraries were prepared through multiplex PCR. The sequencing machine was an Illumina HiSeq 4000. To build TCR beta libraries, CDR3 regions were amplified by Arm-PCR using iRepertoire HTBI primers. Gel purification was performed on PCR products prior to sequencing. The original methods were these. Across samples, about 63 TRBV and 15 or so TRBJ segments were identified and used for gene usage analysis of CDR3 amino acid clonotypes. COPE and FqMerger were used to merge the filtered high-quality paired reads into contigs. BLAST was used to align contigs to IMGT TRBV, TRBD and TRBJ reference genes, and CDR3 was defined according to IMGT. Any clonotype with a frequency above 0.1% was classified as a highly expanded clone. Shannon entropy served as the measure of repertoire diversity, while the Gini coefficient captured V-J evenness. Clonotypes shared by more than one individual were considered public. TCRdb reanalyzed the raw reads on its own, using fastp at Q25 for trimming and MiXCR for clone calling, and kept in-frame beta chains. Records with the same CDR3 protein are collapsed into one entry carrying the most frequent genes and DNA. In this record, the V and J calls reflect TCRdb's handling and not the investigators' own analysis. The sample includes over 650,000 distinct CDR3 sequences, with around 30% observed a single time. The biggest ten clones account for roughly 46% of the sample.

Sample time point, as interpreted from the label and publication: persistent/refractory GD, antithyroid drugs over 5 years with positive TRAb. For both TCR sequencing and RNA sequencing, RNA was extracted from PBMCs in TRIzol. Graves' disease was diagnosed according to American Thyroid Association guidelines. Patients for the study were recruited at an endocrinology department in Xi'an, China. Each patient gave approximately 9 milliliters of peripheral blood, collected in an EDTA anticoagulant tube. Ficoll Paque Plus density gradient separation was used to isolate PBMCs, and no further T cell sorting was performed. An Agilent 2100 Bioanalyzer and agarose gel were used to check RNA quality, and a NanoDrop 2000 was used to measure RNA concentration. This clonotype came up a few times. The clone's antigen remains unknown. Base qualities are missing; no much larger clone stands one base away.

The chain couples TRBV12-5 to TRBJ1-2; the D gene cannot be resolved reliably. The receptor comes from a female donor with Graves disease. The source was peripheral blood mononuclear cells (PBMCs), collected when the disease was refractory, from a patient treated with antithyroid drugs. The DNA sequence is given as TGTGCTAGTGGTTTGGCCCCCGGAGAAGGAGGCTACACCTTC. Its amino acids are CASGLAPGEGGYTF.